The clone carrying this TCR beta chain was picked up one time. The antigen is unknown. This sample is drawn from a study of T-cell memory formation after mild COVID-19. Using its own MiXCR run on the 5' RACE reads, TCRdb lists one record per CDR3 protein. In the table there are about 620,000 distinct CDR3 sequences, roughly 18% of which are singletons. Study-level points and caveats: Clones from the second wave (peaking day 37) had unconfirmed SARS-CoV-2 specificity. Some clones that responded turned up in pre-infection memory, which suggests that cross-reactive memory joined in.

The sample comprised PBMCs or a T cell subset sorted from them (not recorded which). The sequence came from an adult woman who had mild COVID-19 (a few samples of this study predate the infection). Cell type and time point are not known.

The CDR3 spells CASSQDQARGQETQYF. CDR3 DNA sequence: TGTGCCAGCAGCCAAGACCAGGCCAGGGGGCAAGAGACCCAGTACTTC. This sequence joins TRBV3-1 and TRBJ2-5; the match to TRBD1 covers 7 bases. With V trimmed by 0 bases and J by 2 bases, 6 bases remained unmatched. The CDR3 has 16 amino acids. Germline CDR1 is LGHDT and CDR2 is YNNKEL (reference sequence).